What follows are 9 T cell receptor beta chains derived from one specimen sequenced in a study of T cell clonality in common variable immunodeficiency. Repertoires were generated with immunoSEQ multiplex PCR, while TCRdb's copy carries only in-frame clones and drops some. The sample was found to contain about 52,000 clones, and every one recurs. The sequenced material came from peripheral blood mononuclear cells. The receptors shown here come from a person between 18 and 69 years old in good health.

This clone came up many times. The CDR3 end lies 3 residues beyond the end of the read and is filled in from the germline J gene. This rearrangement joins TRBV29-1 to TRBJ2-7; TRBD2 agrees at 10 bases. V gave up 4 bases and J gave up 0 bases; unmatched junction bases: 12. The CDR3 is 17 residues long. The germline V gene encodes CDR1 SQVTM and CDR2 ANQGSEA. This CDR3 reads CSVGAGGDSRSSYEQYF. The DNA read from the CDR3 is TGCAGCGTTGGAGCGGGGGGGGACAGCCGAAGCTCCTACGAG.

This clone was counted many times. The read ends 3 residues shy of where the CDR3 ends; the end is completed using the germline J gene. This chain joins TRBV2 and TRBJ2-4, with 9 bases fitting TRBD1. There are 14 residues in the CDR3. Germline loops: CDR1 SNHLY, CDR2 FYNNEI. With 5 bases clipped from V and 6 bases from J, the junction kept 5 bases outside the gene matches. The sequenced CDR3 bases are TGTGCCAGCAGTCCCGGGACAGGGATAAACATT. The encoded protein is CASSPGTGINI. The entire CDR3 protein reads CASSPGTGINIQYF.

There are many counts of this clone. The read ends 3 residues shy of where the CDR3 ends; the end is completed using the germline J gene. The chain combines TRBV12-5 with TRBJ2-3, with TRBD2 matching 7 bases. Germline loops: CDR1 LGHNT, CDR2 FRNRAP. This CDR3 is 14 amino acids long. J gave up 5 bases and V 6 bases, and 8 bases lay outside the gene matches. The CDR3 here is CASGRSLAGDTQYF. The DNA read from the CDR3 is TGTGCTAGTGGCCGCTCCTTAGCGGGAGATACG. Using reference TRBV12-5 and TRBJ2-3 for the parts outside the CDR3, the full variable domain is DARVTQTPRHKVTEMGQEVTMRCQPILGHNTVFWYRQTMMQGLELLAYFRNRAPLDDSGMPKDRFSAEMPDATLATLKIQPSEPRDSAVYFCASGRSLAGDTQYFGPGTRLTVL.

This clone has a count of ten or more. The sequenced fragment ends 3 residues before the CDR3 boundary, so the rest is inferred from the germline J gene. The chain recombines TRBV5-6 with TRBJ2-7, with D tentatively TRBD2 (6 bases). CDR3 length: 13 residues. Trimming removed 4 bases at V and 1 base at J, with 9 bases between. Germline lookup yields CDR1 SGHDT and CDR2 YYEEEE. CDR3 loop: CASSPGDSYEQYF. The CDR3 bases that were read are TGTGCCAGCAGCCCGGGGGATTCCTACGAG.

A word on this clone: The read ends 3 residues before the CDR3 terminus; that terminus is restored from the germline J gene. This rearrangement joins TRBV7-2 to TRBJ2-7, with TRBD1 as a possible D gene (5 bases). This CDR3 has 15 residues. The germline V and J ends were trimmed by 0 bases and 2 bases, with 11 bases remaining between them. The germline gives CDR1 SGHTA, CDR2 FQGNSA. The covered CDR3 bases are TGTGCCAGCAGCTTAGCGCTTTGGACACCCTACGAG. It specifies CASSLALWTPYE. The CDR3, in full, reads CASSLALWTPYEQYF.

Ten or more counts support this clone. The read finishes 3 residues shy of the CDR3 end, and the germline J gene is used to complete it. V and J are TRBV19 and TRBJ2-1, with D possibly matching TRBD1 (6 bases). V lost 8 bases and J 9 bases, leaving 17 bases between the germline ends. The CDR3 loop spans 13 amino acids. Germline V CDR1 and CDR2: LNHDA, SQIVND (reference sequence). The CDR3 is CASRPGQSSEQFF. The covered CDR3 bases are TGTGCCAGTCGACCTGGACAGTCAAGTGAG.

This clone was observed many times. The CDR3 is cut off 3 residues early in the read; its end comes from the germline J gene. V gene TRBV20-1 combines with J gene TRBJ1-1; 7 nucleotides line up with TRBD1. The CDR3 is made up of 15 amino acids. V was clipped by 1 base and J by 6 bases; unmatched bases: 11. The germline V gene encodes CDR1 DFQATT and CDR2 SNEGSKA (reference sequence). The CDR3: CSARGWKGGFAEAFF. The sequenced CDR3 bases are TGCAGTGCTAGAGGCTGGAAAGGGGGCTTTGCTGAA.

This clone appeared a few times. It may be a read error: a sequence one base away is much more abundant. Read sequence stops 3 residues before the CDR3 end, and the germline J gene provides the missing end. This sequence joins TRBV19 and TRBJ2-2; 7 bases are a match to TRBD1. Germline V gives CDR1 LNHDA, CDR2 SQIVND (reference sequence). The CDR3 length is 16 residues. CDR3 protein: CASTGRGWAGANVLFF. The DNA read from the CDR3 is TGTGCCAGCACGGGCAGGGGGTGGGCTGGGGCCAACGTG. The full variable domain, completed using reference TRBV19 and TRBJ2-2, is DGGITQSPKYLFRKEGQNVTLSCEQNLNHDAMYWYRQDPGQGLRLIYYSQIVNDFQKGDIAEGYSVSREKKESFPLTVTSAQKNPTAFYLCASTGRGWAGANVLFFGEGSRLTVL.

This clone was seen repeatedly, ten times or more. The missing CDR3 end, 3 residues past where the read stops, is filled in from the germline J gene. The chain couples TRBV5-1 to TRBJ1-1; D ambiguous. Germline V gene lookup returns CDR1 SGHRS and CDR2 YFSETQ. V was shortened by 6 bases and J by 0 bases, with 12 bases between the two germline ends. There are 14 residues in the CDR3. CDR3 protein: CASTLDGLNTEAFF. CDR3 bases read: TGCGCCAGCACCCTCGACGGGTTGAACACTGAA.